This T cell receptor (beta chain) was recorded in a study of blood T cell repertoires in COVID-19. Authors' analysis steps: Amplification with reference gene primers provided the estimates of nucleated cell counts. Data came from immunoSEQ multiplex PCR; TCRdb stores just in-frame clones and leaves some out. The V and J calls and clone size are taken from that table; D and trimming were inferred from the DNA. The sample records about 310,000 clones, roughly 84% being singletons. The CDR3 is made up of 14 amino acids. V was cut by 5 bases and J by 3 bases, with 13 bases left in between. Germline CDR1 SGHAT, CDR2 FQDESV (reference sequence).

The sequenced sample consisted of peripheral blood. This receptor was obtained from a man in his fifties or sixties with active or convalescent COVID-19. V gene TRBV11-1 combines with J gene TRBJ1-2, with D perhaps TRBD1 (5 bases). For the CDR3, the DNA is TGTGCCAGCAGCGGGCAGGGCCCGGACTATGGCTACACCTTC. This encodes CASSGQGPDYGYTF.